This TCR beta chain was profiled in a study of cytomegalovirus exposure and HLA in healthy donors. Study-level information: From about 179 million T cells, an earlier analysis saw roughly 100 million unique TCR beta sequences.

Study-wide results and limits: Equally common other TCR beta chains were less clonally expanded than HLA-associated ones, a later analysis found.

Between the trimmed V and J ends, which lost 5 bases and 1 base, there was a span of 12 bases. This CDR3 spans 14 amino acids. Germline V CDR1 and CDR2: GTSNPN, SVGIG (reference sequence). A multiplex PCR was run with 60 Vbeta primers and 13 Jbeta primers. TCRdb keeps only in-frame clones here, not all; method: immunoSEQ multiplex PCR. The table includes over 150,000 clones, approximately 85% detected once. Comment on this clone: Its antigen remains unidentified.

Sequencing used PBMCs. This receptor was identified in a girl aged 2-9 years in good health and CMV-seropositive. The rearrangement uses TRBV30 and TRBJ1-3; possible D gene TRBD1, 5 bases. CDR3 in amino acids: CAWGPGLSGNTIYF. The CDR3 nucleotides read TGTGCCTGGGGCCCAGGGCTTTCTGGAAACACCATATATTTT.